This section outlines one TCR beta chain sequence together with its context. Its antigen is not known. Germline V gene sequence: CDR1 SGHRS, CDR2 YFSETQ. The junction had 6 bases not matched to a gene; V was cut back by 5 bases and J by 4 bases. The CDR3 runs to 14 residues. This record belongs to a study of T cell responses to AZD1222 COVID-19 vaccine. Study-wide findings and caveats: Donors were largely white British and mainly female; clonal diversity was possibly underestimated. In all cases, repertoires were sampled only after the peak T cell response.

Only in-frame clones appear in the TCRdb table, and some are missing; sequencing was by immunoSEQ multiplex PCR. The repertoire consists of roughly 120,000 clones, with approximately 90% occurring once and the leading ten covering around 3.8%. Here the sequenced sample was peripheral blood, taken 28 days after the second AZD1222 dose. This receptor was taken from an adult who received the AZD1222 COVID-19 vaccine. The chain combines TRBV5-1 with TRBJ2-7, with 10 positions matching TRBD1. The CDR3 region has the DNA TGCGCCAGCAGTCCCGACAGGGGGCCTTACGAGCAGTACTTC. Residues: CASSPDRGPYEQYF.